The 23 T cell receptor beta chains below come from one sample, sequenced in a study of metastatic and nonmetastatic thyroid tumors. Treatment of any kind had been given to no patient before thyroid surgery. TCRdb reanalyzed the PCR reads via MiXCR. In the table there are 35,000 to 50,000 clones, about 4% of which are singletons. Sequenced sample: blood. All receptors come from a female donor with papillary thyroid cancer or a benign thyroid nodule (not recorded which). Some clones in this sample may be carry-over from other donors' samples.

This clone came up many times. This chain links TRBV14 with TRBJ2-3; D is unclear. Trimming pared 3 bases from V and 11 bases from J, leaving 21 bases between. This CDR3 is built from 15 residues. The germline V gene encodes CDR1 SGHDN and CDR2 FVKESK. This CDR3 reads CASSQDHAGSPVQYF. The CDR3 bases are TGTGCCAGCAGCCAGGACCACGCTGGCAGTCCTGTGCAGTATTTT.

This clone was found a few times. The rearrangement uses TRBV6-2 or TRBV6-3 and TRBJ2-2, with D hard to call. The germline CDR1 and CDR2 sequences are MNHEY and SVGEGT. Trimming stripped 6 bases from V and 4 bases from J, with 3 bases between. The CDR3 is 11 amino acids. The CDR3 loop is CASRGTGELFF. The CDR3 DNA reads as TGTGCCAGCAGGGGCACCGGGGAGCTGTTTTTT.

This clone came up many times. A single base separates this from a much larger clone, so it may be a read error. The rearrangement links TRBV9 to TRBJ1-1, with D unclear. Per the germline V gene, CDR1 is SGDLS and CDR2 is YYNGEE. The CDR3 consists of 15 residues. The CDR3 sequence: CASSVVSKRNAEAFF. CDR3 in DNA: TGTGCCAGCAGCGTAGTTTCCAAGAGGAACGCTGAAGCTTTCTTT.

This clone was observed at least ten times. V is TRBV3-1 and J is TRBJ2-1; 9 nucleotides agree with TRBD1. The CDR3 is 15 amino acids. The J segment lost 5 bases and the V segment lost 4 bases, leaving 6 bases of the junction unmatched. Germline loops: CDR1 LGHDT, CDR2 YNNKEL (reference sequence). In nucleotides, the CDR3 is TGTGCCAGCAGCCCCAGACAGGGGGGCAACAATGAGCAGTTCTTC. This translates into CASSPRQGGNNEQFF.

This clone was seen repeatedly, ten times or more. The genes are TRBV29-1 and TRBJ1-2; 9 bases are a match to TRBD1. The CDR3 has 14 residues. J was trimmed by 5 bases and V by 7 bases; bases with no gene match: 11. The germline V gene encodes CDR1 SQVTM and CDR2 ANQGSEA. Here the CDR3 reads CSATWTGDIYGYTF. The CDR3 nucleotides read TGCAGCGCTACTTGGACAGGGGACATATATGGCTACACCTTC.

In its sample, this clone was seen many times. CDR3 sequence (DNA): TGCGCCAGCAGCCCCTCCCGATCCTTGGCAGATACGCAGTATTTT. It specifies CASSPSRSLADTQYF. The V and J genes are TRBV5-1 and TRBJ2-3; no clear D gene. The CDR3 has 15 amino acids. The V gene's germline CDR1 is SGHRS and CDR2 YFSETQ. The V gene lost 4 bases and the J gene lost 4 bases, with 16 bases spanning the gap.

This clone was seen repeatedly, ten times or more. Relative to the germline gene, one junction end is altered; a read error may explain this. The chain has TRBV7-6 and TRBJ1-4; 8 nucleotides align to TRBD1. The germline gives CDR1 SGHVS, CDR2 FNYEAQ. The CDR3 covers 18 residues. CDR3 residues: CASSPVVAGGRVNGKLFF. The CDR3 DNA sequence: TGTGCCAGCAGCCCAGTAGTGGCAGGGGGCAGGGTGAATGGAAAACTGTTTTTT.

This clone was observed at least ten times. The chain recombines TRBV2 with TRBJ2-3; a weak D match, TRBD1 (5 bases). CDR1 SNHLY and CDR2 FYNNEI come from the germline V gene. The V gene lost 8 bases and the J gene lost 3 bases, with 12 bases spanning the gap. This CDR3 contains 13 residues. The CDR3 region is CASSGWRTDTQYF. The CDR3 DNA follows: TGTGCCAGCTCAGGGTGGCGGACAGATACGCAGTATTTT.

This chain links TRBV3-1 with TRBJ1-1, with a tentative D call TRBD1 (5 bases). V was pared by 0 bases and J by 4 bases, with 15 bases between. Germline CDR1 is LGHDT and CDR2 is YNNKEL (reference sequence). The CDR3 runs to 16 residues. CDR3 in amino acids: CASSQDLAGSLTEAFF. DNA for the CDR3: TGTGCCAGCAGCCAAGATCTTGCAGGGTCTCTCACTGAAGCTTTCTTT.

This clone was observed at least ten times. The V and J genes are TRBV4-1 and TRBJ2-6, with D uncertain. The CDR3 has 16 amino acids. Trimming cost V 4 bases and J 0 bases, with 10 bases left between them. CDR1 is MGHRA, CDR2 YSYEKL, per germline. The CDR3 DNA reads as TGCGCCAGCAGCCTCAGTCGTAGCTCTGGGGCCAACGTCCTGACTTTC. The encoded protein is CASSLSRSSGANVLTF.

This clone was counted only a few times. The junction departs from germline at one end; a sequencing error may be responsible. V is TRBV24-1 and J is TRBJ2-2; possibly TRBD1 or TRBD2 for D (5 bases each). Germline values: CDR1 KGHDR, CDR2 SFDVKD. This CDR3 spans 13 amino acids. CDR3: CVTSDQGAGELFF. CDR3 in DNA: TGTGTCACCAGTGATCAGGGAGCCGGAGAGCTGTTTTTT.

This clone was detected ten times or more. The CDR3 DNA sequence: TGTGCCAGCAGCTTTATTCCCCTCCGTATCCGGGCAAAGAACACTGAAGCTTTCTTT. It translates to CASSFIPLRIRAKNTEAFF. The V call is TRBV7-9, the J call TRBJ1-1, with no clear D. Between the trimmed V and J ends, which lost 3 bases and 1 base, there was a span of 24 bases. Germline CDR1 and CDR2: SEHNR and FQNEAQ (reference sequence). The CDR3 is 19 amino acids.

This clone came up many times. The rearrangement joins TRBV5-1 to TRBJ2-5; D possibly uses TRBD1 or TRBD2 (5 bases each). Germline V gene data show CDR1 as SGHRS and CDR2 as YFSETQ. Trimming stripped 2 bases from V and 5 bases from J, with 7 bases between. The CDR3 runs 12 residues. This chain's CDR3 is CASSFEGETQYF. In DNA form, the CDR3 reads TGCGCCAGCAGCTTCGAGGGGGAGACCCAGTACTTC.

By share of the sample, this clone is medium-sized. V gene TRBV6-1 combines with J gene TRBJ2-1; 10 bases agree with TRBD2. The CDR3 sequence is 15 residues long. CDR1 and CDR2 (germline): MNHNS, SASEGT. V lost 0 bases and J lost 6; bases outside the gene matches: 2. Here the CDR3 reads CASSEASSGSNEQFF. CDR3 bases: TGTGCCAGCAGTGAAGCCTCTAGCGGGAGCAATGAGCAGTTCTTC.

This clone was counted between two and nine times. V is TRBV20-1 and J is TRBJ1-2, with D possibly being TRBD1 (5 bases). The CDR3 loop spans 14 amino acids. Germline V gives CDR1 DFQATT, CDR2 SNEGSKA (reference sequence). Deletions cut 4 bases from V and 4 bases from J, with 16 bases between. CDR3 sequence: CSATRQLEGYGYTF. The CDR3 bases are TGCAGTGCTACCCGACAGTTGGAGGGCTATGGCTACACCTTC.

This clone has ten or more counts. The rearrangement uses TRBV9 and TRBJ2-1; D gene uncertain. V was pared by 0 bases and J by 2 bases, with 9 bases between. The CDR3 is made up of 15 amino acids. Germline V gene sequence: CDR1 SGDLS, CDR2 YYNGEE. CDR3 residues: CASSVAGGTYNEQFF. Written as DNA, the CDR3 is TGTGCCAGCAGCGTAGCAGGCGGTACCTACAATGAGCAGTTCTTC. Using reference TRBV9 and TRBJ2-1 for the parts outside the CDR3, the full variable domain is DSGVTQTPKHLITATGQRVTLRCSPRSGDLSVYWYQQSLDQGLQFLIQYYNGEERAKGNILERFSAQQFPDLHSELNLSSLELGDSALYFCASSVAGGTYNEQFFGPGTRLTVL.

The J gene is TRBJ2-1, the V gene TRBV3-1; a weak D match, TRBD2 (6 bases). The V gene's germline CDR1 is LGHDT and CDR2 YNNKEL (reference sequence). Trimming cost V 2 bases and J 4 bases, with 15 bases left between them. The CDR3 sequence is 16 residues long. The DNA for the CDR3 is TGTGCCAGCAGCCAAACTTCGGGAGCCCATTACAATGAGCAGTTCTTC. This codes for CASSQTSGAHYNEQFF.

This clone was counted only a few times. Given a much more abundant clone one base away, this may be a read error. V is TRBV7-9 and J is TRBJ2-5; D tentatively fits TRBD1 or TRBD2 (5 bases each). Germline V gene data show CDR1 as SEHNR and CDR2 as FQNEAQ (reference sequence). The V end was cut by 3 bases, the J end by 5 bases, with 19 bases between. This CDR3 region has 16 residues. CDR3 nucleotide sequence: TGTGCCAGCAGCTTGATACTGGGACCGCGCGGGGAGACCCAGTACTTC. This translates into CASSLILGPRGETQYF.

For the CDR3, the DNA is TGTGCCAGCAGTTACGGAGAGCCCCACGAGCAGTACTTC. Its protein product is CASSYGEPHEQYF. The chain has TRBV6-5 and TRBJ2-7; no clear D gene. V gave up 2 bases and J gave up 5 bases, with 10 bases separating them. This CDR3 comprises 13 residues. CDR1 is MNHEY, CDR2 SVGAGI, per germline.

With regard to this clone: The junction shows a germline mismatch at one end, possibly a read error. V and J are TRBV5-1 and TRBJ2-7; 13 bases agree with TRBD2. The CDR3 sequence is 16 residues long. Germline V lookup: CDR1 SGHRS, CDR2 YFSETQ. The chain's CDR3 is CASSLIGTSGKYEQCF. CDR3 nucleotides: TGCGCCAGCAGCTTAATCGGGACTAGCGGGAAGTACGAGCAGTGCTTC.

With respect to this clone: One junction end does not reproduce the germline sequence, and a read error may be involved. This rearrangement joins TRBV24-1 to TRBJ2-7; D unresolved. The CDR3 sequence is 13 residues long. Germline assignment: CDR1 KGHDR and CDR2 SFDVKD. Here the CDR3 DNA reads TGTGCCACCAGTAGCTGGAGTTTCCACGAGCATTACTTC. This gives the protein CATSSWSFHEHYF.

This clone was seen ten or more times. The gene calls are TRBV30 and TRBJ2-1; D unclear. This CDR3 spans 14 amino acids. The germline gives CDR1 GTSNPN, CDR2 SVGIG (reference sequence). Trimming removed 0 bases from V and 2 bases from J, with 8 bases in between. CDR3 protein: CAWSVVGPYNEQFF. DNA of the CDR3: TGTGCCTGGAGTGTGGTGGGCCCCTACAATGAGCAGTTCTTC.

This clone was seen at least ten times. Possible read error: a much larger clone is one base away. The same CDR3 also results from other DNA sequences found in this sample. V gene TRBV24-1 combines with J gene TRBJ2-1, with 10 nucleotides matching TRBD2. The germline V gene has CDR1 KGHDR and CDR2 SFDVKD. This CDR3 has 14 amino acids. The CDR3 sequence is CATGGTSARNEQFF. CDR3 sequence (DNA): TGCGCCACCGGCGGGACTAGCGCTCGAAATGAGCAGTTCTTC.